This entry concerns a single T cell receptor (beta chain). Its target is unknown. CDR1 LGHNA and CDR2 YSLEER come from the germline V gene. V shed 0 bases, J shed 1 base, and the junction held 3 bases outside the gene matches. The CDR3 spans 17 residues. The data derive from a study of cytomegalovirus exposure and HLA in healthy donors. Overall study: For the approximately 410 genotyped donors, more than 65% fell within the Caucasian-associated ancestry cluster.

The PCR employed 60 Vbeta primers together with 13 Jbeta primers. Sequencing used immunoSEQ multiplex PCR; TCRdb keeps in-frame clones, though not all of them. The sample holds some 180,000 clones, roughly 74% seen once. General study results and limits: Sequencing artifact likely explains a cluster of highly shared sequence variants. Some segments of the V type, notably TRBV6-2 and TRBV6-3, were excluded as indistinguishable. A classifier reportedly called cytomegalovirus status with high sensitivity and specificity.

The chain recombines TRBV4-3 with TRBJ2-1; 10 nucleotides align to TRBD2. This clonotype was obtained from a woman younger than 45 in good health and CMV-seronegative. Sequenced material: PBMCs. CDR3: CASSQDASGRSYNEQFF. The CDR3 DNA is TGCGCCAGCAGCCAAGATGCTAGCGGGAGATCCTACAATGAGCAGTTCTTC.